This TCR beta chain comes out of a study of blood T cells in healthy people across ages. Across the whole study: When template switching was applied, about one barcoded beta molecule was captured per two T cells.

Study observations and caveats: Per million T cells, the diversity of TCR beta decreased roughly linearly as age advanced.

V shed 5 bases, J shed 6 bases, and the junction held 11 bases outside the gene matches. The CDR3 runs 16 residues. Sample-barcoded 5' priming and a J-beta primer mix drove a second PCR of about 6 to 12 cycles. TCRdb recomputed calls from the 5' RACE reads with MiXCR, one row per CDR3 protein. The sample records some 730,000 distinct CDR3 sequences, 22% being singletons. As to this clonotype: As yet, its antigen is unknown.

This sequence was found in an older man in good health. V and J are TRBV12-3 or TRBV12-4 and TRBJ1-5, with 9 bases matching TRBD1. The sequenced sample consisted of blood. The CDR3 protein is CASSLTGTGYGQPQHF. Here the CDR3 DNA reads TGTGCCAGCAGTCTCACCGGGACAGGGTATGGTCAGCCCCAGCATTTT.